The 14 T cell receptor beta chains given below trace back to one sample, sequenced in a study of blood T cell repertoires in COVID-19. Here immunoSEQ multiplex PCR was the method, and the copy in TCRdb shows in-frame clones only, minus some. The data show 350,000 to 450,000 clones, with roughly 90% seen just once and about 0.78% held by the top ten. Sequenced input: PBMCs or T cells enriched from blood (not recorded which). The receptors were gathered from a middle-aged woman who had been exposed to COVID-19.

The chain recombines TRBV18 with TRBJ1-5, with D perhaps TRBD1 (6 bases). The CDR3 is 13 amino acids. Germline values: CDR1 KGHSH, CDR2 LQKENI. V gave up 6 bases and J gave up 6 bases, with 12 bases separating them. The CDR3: CASSLGGGQPQHF. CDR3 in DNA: TGTGCCAGCTCGTTAGGGGGGGGTCAGCCCCAGCATTTT.

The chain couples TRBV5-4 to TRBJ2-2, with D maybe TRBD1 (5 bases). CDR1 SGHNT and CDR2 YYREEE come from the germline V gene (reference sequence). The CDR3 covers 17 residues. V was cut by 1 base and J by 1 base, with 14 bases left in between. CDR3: CASSLPLGQMNTGELFF. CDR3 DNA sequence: TGTGCCAGCAGCTTGCCGCTGGGGCAGATGAACACCGGGGAGCTGTTTTTT. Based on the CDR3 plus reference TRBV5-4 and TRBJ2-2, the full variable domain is ETGVTQSPTHLIKTRGQQVTLRCSSQSGHNTVSWYQQALGQGPQFIFQYYREEENGRGNFPPRFSGLQFPNYSSELNVNALELDDSALYLCASSLPLGQMNTGELFFGEGSRLTVL.

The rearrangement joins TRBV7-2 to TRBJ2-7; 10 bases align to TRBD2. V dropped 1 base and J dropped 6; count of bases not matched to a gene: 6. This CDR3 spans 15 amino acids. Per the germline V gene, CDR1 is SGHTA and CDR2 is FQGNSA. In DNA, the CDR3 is TGTGCCAGCAGCTTAGGAGCGGGAGGGACAGGCGAGCAGTACTTC. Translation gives CASSLGAGGTGEQYF.

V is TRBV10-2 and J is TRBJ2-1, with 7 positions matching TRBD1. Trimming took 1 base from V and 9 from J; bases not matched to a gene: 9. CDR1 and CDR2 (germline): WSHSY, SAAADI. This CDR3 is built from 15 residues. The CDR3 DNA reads TGCGCCAGCAGTGAGTGGGGGACAGCCGGAGGTGAGCAGTTCTTC. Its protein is CASSEWGTAGGEQFF.

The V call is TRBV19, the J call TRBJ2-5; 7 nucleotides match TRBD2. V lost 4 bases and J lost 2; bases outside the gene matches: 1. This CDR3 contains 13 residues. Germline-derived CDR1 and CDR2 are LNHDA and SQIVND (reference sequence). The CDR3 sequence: CASSRTRQETQYF. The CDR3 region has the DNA TGTGCCAGTAGTAGGACTAGACAAGAGACCCAGTACTTC. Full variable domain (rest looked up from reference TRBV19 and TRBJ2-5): DGGITQSPKYLFRKEGQNVTLSCEQNLNHDAMYWYRQDPGQGLRLIYYSQIVNDFQKGDIAEGYSVSREKKESFPLTVTSAQKNPTAFYLCASSRTRQETQYFGPGTRLLVL.

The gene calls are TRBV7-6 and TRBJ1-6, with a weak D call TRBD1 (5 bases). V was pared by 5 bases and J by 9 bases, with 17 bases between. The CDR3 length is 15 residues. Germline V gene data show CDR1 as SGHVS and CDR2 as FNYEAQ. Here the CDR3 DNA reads TGTGCCAGCAGCCCTCAAGGGGAGGTGGGTTCACCCCTCCACTTT. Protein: CASSPQGEVGSPLHF.

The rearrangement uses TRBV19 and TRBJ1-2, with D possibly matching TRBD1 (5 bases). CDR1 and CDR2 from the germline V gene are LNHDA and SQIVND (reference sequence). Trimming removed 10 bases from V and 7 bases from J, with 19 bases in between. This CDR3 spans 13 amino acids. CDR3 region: CATQWGRDSGYTF. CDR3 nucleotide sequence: TGTGCCACGCAATGGGGCAGGGACTCTGGCTACACCTTC.

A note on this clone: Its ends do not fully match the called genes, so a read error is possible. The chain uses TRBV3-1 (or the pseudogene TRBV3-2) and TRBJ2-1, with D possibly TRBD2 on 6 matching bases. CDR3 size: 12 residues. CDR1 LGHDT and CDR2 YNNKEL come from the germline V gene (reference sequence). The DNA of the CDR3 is TGTGCCAGCAGCCTCATAGCGGAGGAGCTGTTCTTC. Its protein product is CASSLIAEELFF.

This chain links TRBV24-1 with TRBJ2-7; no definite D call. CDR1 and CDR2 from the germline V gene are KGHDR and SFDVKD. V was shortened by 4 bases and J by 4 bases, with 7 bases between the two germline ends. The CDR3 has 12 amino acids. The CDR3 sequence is CATSETGYEQYF. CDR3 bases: TGTGCCACCAGTGAAACCGGGTACGAGCAGTACTTC.

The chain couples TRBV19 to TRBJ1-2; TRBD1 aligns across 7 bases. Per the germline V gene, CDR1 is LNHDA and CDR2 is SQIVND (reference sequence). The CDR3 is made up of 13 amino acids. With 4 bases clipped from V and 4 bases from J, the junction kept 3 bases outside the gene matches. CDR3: CASSKTGIYGYTF. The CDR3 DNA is TGTGCCAGTAGTAAGACAGGGATCTATGGCTACACCTTC.

CDR3 in amino acids: CASSSVGGSYGYTF. The CDR3 nucleotides are TGTGCCAGCAGCTCCGTAGGGGGTTCCTATGGCTACACCTTC. The V call is TRBV5-6, the J call TRBJ1-2, with D maybe TRBD1 (6 bases). Germline V CDR1 and CDR2: SGHDT, YYEEEE. The CDR3 has 14 residues. The ends were cut back, 3 bases at V and 4 bases at J, with 13 bases in the middle.

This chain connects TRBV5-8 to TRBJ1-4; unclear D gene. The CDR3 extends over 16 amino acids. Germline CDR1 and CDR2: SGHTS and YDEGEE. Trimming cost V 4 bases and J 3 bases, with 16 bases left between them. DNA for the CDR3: TGTGCCAGCAGCCAAGGGAGGCTGCCCCCTAATGAAAAACTGTTTTTT. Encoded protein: CASSQGRLPPNEKLFF.

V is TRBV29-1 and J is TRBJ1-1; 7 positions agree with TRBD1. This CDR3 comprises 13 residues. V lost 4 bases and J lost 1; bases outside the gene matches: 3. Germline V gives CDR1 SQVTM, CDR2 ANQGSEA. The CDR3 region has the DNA TGCAGCGTTGCCAGGGACAGGAACACTGAAGCTTTCTTT. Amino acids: CSVARDRNTEAFF.

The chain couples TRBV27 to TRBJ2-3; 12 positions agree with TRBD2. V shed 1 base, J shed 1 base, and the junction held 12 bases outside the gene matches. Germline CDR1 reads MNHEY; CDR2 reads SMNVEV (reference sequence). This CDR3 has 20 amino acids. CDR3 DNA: TGTGCCAGCAGTTTATTTAGTCTAGCGGGAGGGTTTTTTGGCACAGATACGCAGTATTTT. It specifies CASSLFSLAGGFFGTDTQYF.